The clone carrying this T cell receptor beta chain was seen a few times. These data come from a study of blood T cells in healthy people across ages. Primed by a sample-barcoded 5' primer and a J-beta primer mix, a second PCR proceeded for roughly 7 to 12 cycles. The authors tagged each cDNA molecule using a template-switch adaptor with 12 random nucleotides. TCRdb recomputed calls from the 5' RACE reads with MiXCR, one row per CDR3 protein. The data show 650,000 to 800,000 distinct CDR3 sequences, under 45% seen once. The TCR comes from a man aged 60-69 years in good health. Input material: blood.

This CDR3 reads CASSYTDESEAFF. The CDR3 bases are TGTGCCAGCAGTTACACGGACGAATCTGAAGCTTTCTTT. The rearrangement uses TRBV6-5 and TRBJ1-1; D gene uncertain. Deletions cut 2 bases from V and 6 bases from J, with 10 bases between. Germline V gene data show CDR1 as MNHEY and CDR2 as SVGAGI. The CDR3 is 13 residues long.